This is a list of T cell receptor beta chains from one sample in a study of blood T cell repertoires in COVID-19. Clones were sequenced by immunoSEQ multiplex PCR, and TCRdb holds only the in-frame ones, with some missing. In the table there are approximately 200,000 clones, around 90% of which are singletons. Sequencing input: PBMCs or T cells enriched from blood (not recorded which). Receptors originate from a woman younger than 45 who had been exposed to COVID-19. The CDR3 runs from the conserved cysteine through the conserved F or W. For some rows the clone size is stated as once, few or many, or as a class when expanded; others skip it.

cdr3_aa: CASRRTGGDTIYF; cdr3_length: 13; v_call: TRBV27; clone_size: .
cdr3_aa: CASSLALAGSYNEQFF; cdr3_length: 16; v_call: TRBV5-6; clone_size: .
cdr3_aa: CASRATEIYGYTF; cdr3_length: 13; v_call: TRBV12-3/TRBV12-4; clone_size: .
cdr3_aa: CASLSRGREQYF; cdr3_length: 12; v_call: TRBV28; clone_size: .
cdr3_aa: CASSVLTGWNTEAFF; cdr3_length: 15; v_call: TRBV9; clone_size: few
cdr3_aa: CASRQQVEQYF; cdr3_length: 11; v_call: TRBV10-2; clone_size: .
cdr3_aa: CASSYPGLAGQETQYF; cdr3_length: 16; v_call: TRBV6-5; clone_size: few
cdr3_aa: CASSQITAGHNYGYTF; cdr3_length: 16; v_call: TRBV3-1/TRBV3-2; clone_size: .
cdr3_aa: CASSLDRDSEKLFF; cdr3_length: 14; v_call: TRBV5-6; clone_size: .
cdr3_aa: CAWSVSRANNQPQHF; cdr3_length: 15; v_call: TRBV30; clone_size: .
cdr3_aa: CASSPGQGFTEAFF; cdr3_length: 14; v_call: TRBV5-4; clone_size: .
cdr3_aa: CASSLARRSDTQYF; cdr3_length: 14; v_call: TRBV7-2; clone_size: many
cdr3_aa: CASSELAGGTGELFF; cdr3_length: 15; v_call: TRBV2; clone_size: once
cdr3_aa: CASSYQGNTIYF; cdr3_length: 12; v_call: TRBV6-5; clone_size: .
cdr3_aa: CAWSGQNNQPQHF; cdr3_length: 13; v_call: TRBV30; clone_size: .